A single T cell receptor beta chain is shown here with its context. The target antigen is unknown. This specimen comes from a study of T cell responses to AZD1222 COVID-19 vaccine. The study's findings and limits: Among those given AZD1222, only five or six were seropositive at baseline. Spike-specific TCR breadth and depth rose after two AZD1222 doses. A reported finding is that nearly half of spike-specific TCRs target unmutated variant regions.

Clones were sequenced by immunoSEQ multiplex PCR, and TCRdb holds only the in-frame ones, with some missing. The sample includes some 120,000 clones, 86% of them seen just once. CDR1 is SGHRS, CDR2 YFSETQ, per germline. Deletions cut 0 bases from V and 3 bases from J, with 7 bases between. The CDR3 runs 13 residues. This chain joins TRBV5-1 and TRBJ2-7, with no clear D. The TCR sequence derives from an adult in good health. The source material was peripheral blood, sampled on day 0 of AZD1222 vaccination. This CDR3 reads CASSLAVGYEQYF. CDR3 nucleotide sequence: TGCGCCAGCAGCTTGGCGGTAGGCTACGAGCAGTACTTC.